The rows below give T cell receptor delta chains drawn from one sample of a study of gamma-delta T cells after stem cell transplantation. TCRdb re-called the RT-PCR reads with CATT. The sample comprises 10,000 to 13,000 delta-chain clones, about 38% of which are singletons, and around 2.8% rests with the top ten. The specimen was gamma-delta T cells. These receptors were obtained from a human donor. It is not recorded whose cells these are; they may come from a transplant donor. Both conserved end residues are part of each CDR3. The D gene is left open where the match is weak. Size tells how often a clone was seen (once, few, many) or the class of an expanded clone, and some rows leave it out.

25,TRDJ1,TRDV1,.,TRDD3,TGTGCTCTTGGGGAGGGCTTCCGCCATAAGTACTGGGGATCAAAAGTGCCGGTGTACACCGATAAACTCATCTTT,CALGEGFRHKYWGSKVPVYTDKLIF
14,TRDJ1,TRDV3,.,TRDD3,TGTGCCTGCCTTCCGACTGGGGGAGACAATAAACTCATCTTT,CACLPTGGDNKLIF
24,TRDJ1,TRDV2,.,TRDD3,TGTGCCTGTGGCAAATGTACTGGGGGATACGCGTCCACACACAATGAATTGTACACCGATAAACTCATCTTT,CACGKCTGGYASTHNELYTDKLIF
30,TRDJ1,TRDV3,.,TRDD3,TGTGCTACTAGATTAGACTTCATAAGTGACTGGGGGACTATACGAAGACACAGGCCCCAGCTACGACCCTACACCGATAAACTCATCTTT,CATRLDFISDWGTIRRHRPQLRPYTDKLIF
15,TRDJ1,TRDV3,.,TRDD3,TGTGCGGGTGTAACTGGGGGATTGGGCACCGATAAACTCATCTTT,CAGVTGGLGTDKLIF
17,TRDJ1,TRDV3,few,.,TGTGCCTTGGGGGGTCCTACCCGCTTCCGGGGAACCGATAAACTCATCTTT,CALGGPTRFRGTDKLIF
17,TRDJ3,TRDV2,once,.,TGTGCCTGTGACGGACTGGTGGAGACCTGGGACACCCGACAGATGTTTTTC,CACDGLVETWDTRQMFF
17,TRDJ1,TRDV1,.,.,TGTGCTCTTGGGGAACTAGGGGGGGGTACGTACACCGATAAACTCATCTTT,CALGELGGGTYTDKLIF
22,TRDJ1,TRDV1,.,TRDD3,TGTGCTCTTGGGAACGTATTCCTATCGCCGAATGGGGGGATACGGTCCACCGATAAACTCATCTTT,CALGNVFLSPNGGIRSTDKLIF
22,TRDJ2,TRDV2,medium-sized,TRDD3,TGTGCCTGGATTCTCCTCGTCCCCCTACGAACATTACTGGGGGATAAAGGAGCACAACTCTTCTTT,CAWILLVPLRTLLGDKGAQLFF
17,TRDJ4,TRDV2,few,.,TGTGCCTGTGACACGGCTGGGGATGGGGATGGGGCCAGACCCCTGATCTTT,CACDTAGDGDGARPLIF
14,TRDJ1,TRDV1,few,.,TGTGCTCTTGGGGAAGGGGCTCGAGCCGATAAACTCATCTTT,CALGEGARADKLIF
15,TRDJ1,TRDV3,.,.,TGTGCCCAAGGTTGGTCTTTCGGGCACACCGATAAACTCATCTTT,CAQGWSFGHTDKLIF
14,TRDJ2,TRDV2,.,TRDD3,TGTGCCTGTGACAGACTGGGGGAGACAGCACAACTCTTCTTT,CACDRLGETAQLFF
20,TRDJ2,TRDV3,.,TRDD3,TGTGCCTTTATGGGCACTGGGGCATGCGCAGCAACGTCTTTGACAGCACAACTCTTCTTT,CAFMGTGACAATSLTAQLFF
16,TRDJ1,TRDV3,.,TRDD3,TGTGCCCAACCTAAAAGATTGGGGGATAAGATCGATAAACTCATCTTT,CAQPKRLGDKIDKLIF
15,TRDJ1,TRDV3,.,TRDD3,TGCGCCTTTAGGGTTCTGGGGGATGGAACCGATAAACTCATCTTT,CAFRVLGDGTDKLIF
16,TRDJ1,TRAV29/DV5,.,TRDD3,TGTGCAGCAAGGGGTACTGGGGATCACTACACCGATAAACTCATCTTT,CAARGTGDHYTDKLIF
24,TRDJ1,TRDV1,few,TRDD3,TGTGCTCTTGGGGAACTTACAGCCTTCCTACATCTTGTGGGGGATACGAGGTACACCGATAAACTCATCTTT,CALGELTAFLHLVGDTRYTDKLIF
19,TRDJ3,TRDV1,few,.,TGTGCTCTTGGGAACAGGGGGGGTACTAGCTCCTGGGACACCCGACAGATGTTTTTC,CALGNRGGTSSWDTRQMFF
22,TRDJ1,TRDV1,.,.,TGTGCTCTTGGGGAAAGGTCTCAAACCCCTACGTACGTCTGGGACCCCACCGATAAACTCATCTTT,CALGERSQTPTYVWDPTDKLIF
15,TRDJ3,TRDV2,.,TRDD3,TGTGCCTGTGTGTGGGGGACCTGGGACACCCGACAGATGTTTTTC,CACVWGTWDTRQMFF
19,TRDJ3,TRDV2,medium-sized,TRDD3,TGTGCCTGTGACACCTGGGGGATAGGAGACTCCTGGGACACCCGACAGATGTTTTTC,CACDTWGIGDSWDTRQMFF
17,TRDJ1,TRDV1,.,TRDD3,TGTGCTCTTGGAGACTACGTACTGGGGGACAACACCGATAAACTCATCTTT,CALGDYVLGDNTDKLIF
24,TRDJ1,TRDV1,.,TRDD3,TGTGCTATCGTTACCTTCTCTACAGAAACTACGTACTGGGGGAGAGCGGGGTACACCGATAAACTCATCTTT,CAIVTFSTETTYWGRAGYTDKLIF
15,TRDJ1,TRDV1,.,TRDD3,TGTGCTAGTGGGGGCCGCTACGACTGGGGGGGTAAACTCATCTTT,CASGGRYDWGGKLIF
21,TRDJ3,TRDV2,.,TRDD3,TGTGCCTGTGACACCATACGTGGGGGACCCTTTAGCTCCTGGGACACCCGACAGATGTTTTTC,CACDTIRGGPFSSWDTRQMFF
12,TRDJ1,TRDV3,few,.,TGTGCCTTTCGCCTCCCCACCGATAAACTCATCTTT,CAFRLPTDKLIF
15,TRDJ2,TRDV1,.,.,TGTGCTCTTGGGGAAAGCCCACTCACAGCAGCACAACTCTTCTTT,CALGESPLTAAQLFF
35,TRDJ1,TRDV1,.,TRDD3,TGTGCTCTTGGGGAACTGACGGGTTTCCCTTCATCCTGGCCTTCCTGCTACCGATCCGGTCCGCCCTATACTGGGGGACCTAGTCTCACCGATAAACTCATCTTT,CALGELTGFPSSWPSCYRSGPPYTGGPSLTDKLIF
18,TRDJ1,TRDV3,.,TRDD3,TGTGCCTTCAGAGGGACTGGGGACTTCTGGGGAAACACCGATAAACTCATCTTT,CAFRGTGDFWGNTDKLIF
19,TRDJ3,TRDV1,.,.,TGTGCTCTTGGGGAAGGGCTGGGTGGTAGCTCCTGGGACACCCGACAGATGTTTTTT,CALGEGLGGSSWDTRQMFF
10,TRDJ3,TRDV3,few,.,TGTGCCTGGGACACCCGACAGATGTTTTTC,CAWDTRQMFF
15,TRDJ1,TRDV1,once,.,TGTGCTCTTGGGGTCCCCGGGGCCCCCACCGATAAACTCATCTTT,CALGVPGAPTDKLIF
21,TRDJ2,TRDV3,few,TRDD3,TGTGCCTCGCCCTCGCCTACGTTCATAACCTGGGGGAAACCCCCGACAGCACAACTCTTCTTT,CASPSPTFITWGKPPTAQLFF
21,TRDJ3,TRAV29/DV5,.,.,TGTGCAGCAGGCGGGGGCGTACGGGTCTGGGCTAGCTCCTGGGACACCCGACAGATGTTTTTC,CAAGGGVRVWASSWDTRQMFF
17,TRDJ1,TRDV2,once,TRDD3,TGTGCCTGTGACACCTCGGCCTGGGGGATACGTACCGATAAACTCATCTTT,CACDTSAWGIRTDKLIF
18,TRDJ1,TRDV3,.,.,TGTGCCTTTAAACCCTCGCGGGGCGTTACCGATATCCCCGATAAACTCATCTTT,CAFKPSRGVTDIPDKLIF
19,TRDJ1,TRDV1,once,TRDD3,TGTGCTCTTGGGGAACTAGCTTGTCCTTACTGGGGGATAACCGATAAACTCATCTTT,CALGELACPYWGITDKLIF
18,TRDJ1,TRDV3,.,TRDD3,TGTGCCTCTTACCTTCCCCTTACCCGCCTGGGGATACGCGGGCGACTCATCTTT,CASYLPLTRLGIRGRLIF
19,TRDJ3,TRDV2,few,TRDD3,TGTGCCTGTGACCAACTGGGGGCCGCAAGCTCCTGGGACACCCGACAGATGTTTTTC,CACDQLGAASSWDTRQMFF
16,TRDJ1,TRDV3,few,TRDD3,TGTGCCTTTCCTATCCTTGTTACTGGGGGACCGGGGAAACTCATCTTT,CAFPILVTGGPGKLIF
21,TRDJ1,TRDV3,.,.,TGTGCCTTTATTGGTGGGATTACTACGGAAGGGGGGGTCTGGTACACCGATAAACTCATCTTT,CAFIGGITTEGGVWYTDKLIF
12,TRDJ1,TRDV2,.,.,TGTGCCTGGGACGGTAGGGGGAGTAAACTCATCTTT,CAWDGRGSKLIF
13,TRDJ1,TRDV2,.,TRDD3,TGTGCCTTTGGGGATAAAGGGTCCGATAATCTCATCTTT,CAFGDKGSDNLIF
15,TRDJ1,TRDV3,.,.,TGTGCCTTTCTGACCTACTTTGGGCCCGCCGATAAACCCATCTTT,CAFLTYFGPADKPIF
20,TRDJ3,TRDV1,.,TRDD3,TGTGCTCTTGGGGCTCCTGGGGGACGCCAGACCCCCTGGGACACCCGACAGATGTTTTTC,CALGAPGGRQTPWDTRQMFF
19,TRDJ1,TRDV1,.,.,TGTGCTTTCTCCTTTCCTACGACTGGGGGTTCCGCTTACACCGATAAACTCATCTTT,CAFSFPTTGGSAYTDKLIF
18,TRDJ1,TRDV1,.,.,TGTGCTCTTGGAAGAGCTGTCCGTAGGCCAGTAAGCACGGATAAACTCATCTTT,CALGRAVRRPVSTDKLIF
21,TRDJ1,TRDV1,.,TRDD3,TGTGCTCTTGGGGAAGGGATCACCTGGGGATATTGGGGCCTTTACACCGATAAACTCATCTTT,CALGEGITWGYWGLYTDKLIF
18,TRDJ3,TRDV2,once,.,TGTGCCTGTGACACCGGCGGAGGTCTCTCCTGGGACACCCGACAGATGTTTTTC,CACDTGGGLSWDTRQMFF
11,TRDJ1,TRDV1,.,.,TGTGCTCTTGGGGAGGGGGCCCTCCTCATCTTT,CALGEGALLIF
15,TRDJ1,TRDV2,.,.,TGTGCCTGCGACGGACGGGGGGGCAACACCGATAAACTCATCTTT,CACDGRGGNTDKLIF
22,TRDJ1,TRDV1,.,.,TGTGCTCTTGGGTCTACGTCCTACGTGCGGGATATTCGGGGAGACTACACCGATAAACTCATCTTT,CALGSTSYVRDIRGDYTDKLIF
24,TRDJ1,TRDV3,.,TRDD3,TGTGCCTTTAGCAAAGCACGTAACGAGGGAGTCTGGGCGTCGCACTGGGGGGTCACCGATAAACTCATCTTT,CAFSKARNEGVWASHWGVTDKLIF
27,TRDJ1,TRDV1,few,TRDD3,TGTGCTCTTGGGGATCCTGGCCTGAGGTTGATCCCTACGGAGGAGTACTGGGGGATACTCGACACCGATAAACTCATCTTT,CALGDPGLRLIPTEEYWGILDTDKLIF